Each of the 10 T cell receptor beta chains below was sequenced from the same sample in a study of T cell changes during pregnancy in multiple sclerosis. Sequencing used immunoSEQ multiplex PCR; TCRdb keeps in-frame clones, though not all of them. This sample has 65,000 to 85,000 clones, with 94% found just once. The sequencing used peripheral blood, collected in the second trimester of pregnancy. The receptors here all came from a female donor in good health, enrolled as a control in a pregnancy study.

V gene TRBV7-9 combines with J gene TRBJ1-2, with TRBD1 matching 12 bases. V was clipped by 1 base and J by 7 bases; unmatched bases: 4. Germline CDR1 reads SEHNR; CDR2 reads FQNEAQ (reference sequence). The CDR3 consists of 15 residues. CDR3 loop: CASSLEGQGAFGYTF. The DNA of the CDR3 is TGTGCCAGCAGCTTAGAGGGACAGGGGGCCTTTGGCTACACCTTC. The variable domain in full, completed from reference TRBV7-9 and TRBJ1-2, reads DTGVSQNPRHKITKRGQNVTFRCDPISEHNRLYWYRQTLGQGPEFLTYFQNEAQLEKSRLLSDRFSAERPKGSFSTLEIQRTEQGDSAMYLCASSLEGQGAFGYTFGSGTRLTVV.

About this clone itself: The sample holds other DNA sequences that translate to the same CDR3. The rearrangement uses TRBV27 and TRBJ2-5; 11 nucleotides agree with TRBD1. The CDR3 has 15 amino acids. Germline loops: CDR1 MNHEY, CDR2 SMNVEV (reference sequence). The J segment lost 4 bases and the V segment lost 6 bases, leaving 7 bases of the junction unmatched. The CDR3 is CASSSGTGGVETQYF. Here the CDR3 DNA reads TGTGCCAGCAGCTCTGGGACAGGGGGAGTAGAGACCCAGTACTTC.

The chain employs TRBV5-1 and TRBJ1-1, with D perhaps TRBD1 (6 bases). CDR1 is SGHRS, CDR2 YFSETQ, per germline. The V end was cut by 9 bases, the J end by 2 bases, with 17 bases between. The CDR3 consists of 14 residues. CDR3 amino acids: CATRPGGLNTEAFF. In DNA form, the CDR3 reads TGCGCCACCCGCCCGGGGGGGCTTAACACTGAAGCTTTCTTT.

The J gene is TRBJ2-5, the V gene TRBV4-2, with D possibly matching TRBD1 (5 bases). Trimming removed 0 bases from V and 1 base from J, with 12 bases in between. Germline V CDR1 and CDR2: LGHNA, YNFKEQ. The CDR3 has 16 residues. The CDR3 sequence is CASSQDLGAFQETQYF. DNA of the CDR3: TGTGCCAGCAGCCAAGATCTTGGGGCTTTCCAAGAGACCCAGTACTTC.

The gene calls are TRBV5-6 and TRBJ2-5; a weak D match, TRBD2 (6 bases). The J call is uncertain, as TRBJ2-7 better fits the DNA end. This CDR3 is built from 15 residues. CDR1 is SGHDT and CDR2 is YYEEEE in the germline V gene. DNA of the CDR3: TGTGCCAGCAGTTCGCCGGGACTTACAACCTACGAGCAGTACTTC. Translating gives CASSSPGLTTYEQYF.

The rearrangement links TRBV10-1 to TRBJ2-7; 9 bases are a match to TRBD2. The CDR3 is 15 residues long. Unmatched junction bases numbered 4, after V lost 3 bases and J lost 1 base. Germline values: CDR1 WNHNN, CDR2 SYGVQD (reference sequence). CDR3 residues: CASSEGTSRSYEQYF. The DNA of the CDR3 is TGCGCCAGCAGTGAAGGGACTAGCCGATCCTACGAGCAGTACTTC.

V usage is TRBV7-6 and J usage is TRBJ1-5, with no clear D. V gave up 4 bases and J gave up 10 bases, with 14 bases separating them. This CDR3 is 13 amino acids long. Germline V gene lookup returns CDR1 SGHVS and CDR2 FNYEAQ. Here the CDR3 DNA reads TGTGCCAGCAGCTATTCAGAAGCGGACCCCCAGCATTTT. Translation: CASSYSEADPQHF.

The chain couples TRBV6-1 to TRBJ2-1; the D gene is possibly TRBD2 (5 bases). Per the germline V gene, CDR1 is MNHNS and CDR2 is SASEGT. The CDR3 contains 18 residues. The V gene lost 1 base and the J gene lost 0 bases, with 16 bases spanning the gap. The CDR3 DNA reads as TGTGCCAGCAGTGAAGGACTAAACTGGGGAAGCTCCTACAATGAGCAGTTCTTC. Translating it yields CASSEGLNWGSSYNEQFF.

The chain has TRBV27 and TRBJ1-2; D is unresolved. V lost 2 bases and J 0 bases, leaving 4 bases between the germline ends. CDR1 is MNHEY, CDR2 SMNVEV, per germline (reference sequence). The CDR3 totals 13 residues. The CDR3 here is CASSLTANYGYTF. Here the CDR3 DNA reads TGTGCCAGCAGTTTAACAGCTAACTATGGCTACACCTTC.

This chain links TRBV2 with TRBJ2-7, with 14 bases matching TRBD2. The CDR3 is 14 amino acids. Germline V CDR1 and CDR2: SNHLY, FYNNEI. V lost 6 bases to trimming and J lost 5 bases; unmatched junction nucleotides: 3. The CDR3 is CASSGTSGSNEQYF. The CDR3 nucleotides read TGTGCCAGCAGCGGGACTAGCGGGAGCAACGAGCAGTACTTC. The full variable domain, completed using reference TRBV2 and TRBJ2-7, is EPEVTQTPSHQVTQMGQEVILRCVPISNHLYFYWYRQILGQKVEFLVSFYNNEISEKSEIFDDQFSVERPDGSNFTLKIRSTKLEDSAMYFCASSGTSGSNEQYFGPGTRLTVT.